This paragraph covers one TCR beta chain sequence. MiXCR was run by TCRdb on the 5' RACE reads, yielding one entry per CDR3 protein. The sample lists 70,000 or so distinct CDR3 sequences, roughly 16% occurring once. This entry comes from a study of HIV-infected patients and healthy controls. V shed 6 bases and J 2 bases; nucleotides not matched to a gene: 5. The CDR3 has 15 amino acids. The gene calls are TRBV12-3 or TRBV12-4 and TRBJ2-2; 8 positions agree with TRBD2. This TCR was sampled from a human donor in good health. The sequenced sample consisted of CD4+ T cells from blood. CDR3 DNA sequence: TGTGCCAGCAGCCCGGGGGGGGGTAACACCGGGGAGCTGTTTTTT. Residues: CASSPGGGNTGELFF.